This section outlines one T cell receptor beta chain sequence together with its context. The germline gives CDR1 SQVTM, CDR2 ANQGSEA. V was clipped by 8 bases and J by 0 bases, with 19 bases between them. CDR3 length: 15 residues. The sample is drawn from a study of blood T cell repertoires in COVID-19. Study summary: PBMCs, B-cell-depleted T cells, or T cells provided the cDNA or gDNA that made up the material.

In terms of age and location, participants ranged from roughly 18 to 90 years and lived in approximately 26 US areas. Cohort assignment relied on participant-reported clinical history. Original processing notes: Amplification of reference gene primers was used by the study to estimate nucleated cell counts. Only in-frame clones appear in the TCRdb table, and some are missing; sequencing was by immunoSEQ multiplex PCR. That table supplies the V and J calls and clone size; D and trimming were determined from the DNA. In the table there are 200,000 or so clones, roughly 84% of which are singletons. The chain uses TRBV29-1 and TRBJ1-1, with a possible D match to TRBD1 (6 bases). The sequence derives from a man aged 35 to 55 who had recovered from COVID-19. The sequenced sample was PBMCs or T cells enriched from blood (not recorded which). The CDR3 region has the DNA TGCAGCATCTACAGGGTCGGCGGATTGAACACTGAAGCTTTCTTT. This gives the protein CSIYRVGGLNTEAFF.